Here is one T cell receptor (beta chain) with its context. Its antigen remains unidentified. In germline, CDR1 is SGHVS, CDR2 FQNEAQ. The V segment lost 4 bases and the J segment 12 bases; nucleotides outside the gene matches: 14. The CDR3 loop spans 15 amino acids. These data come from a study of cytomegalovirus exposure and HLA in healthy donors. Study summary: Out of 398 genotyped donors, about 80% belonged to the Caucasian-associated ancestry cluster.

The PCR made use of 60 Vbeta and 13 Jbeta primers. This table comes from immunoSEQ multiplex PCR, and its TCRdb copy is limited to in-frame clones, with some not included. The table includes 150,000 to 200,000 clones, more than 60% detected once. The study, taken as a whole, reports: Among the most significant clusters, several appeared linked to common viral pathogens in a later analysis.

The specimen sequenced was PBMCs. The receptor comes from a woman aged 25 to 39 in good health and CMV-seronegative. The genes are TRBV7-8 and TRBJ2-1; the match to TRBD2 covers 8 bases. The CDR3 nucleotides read TGTGCCAGCAGCTCTTCCGGGACTAGTTCAGAAGCGCAGTTCTTC. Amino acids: CASSSSGTSSEAQFF.